Listed below are T cell receptor beta chains from one sample, sequenced in a study of blood T cell repertoires in COVID-19. Sequencing was performed with immunoSEQ multiplex PCR; in TCRdb, only in-frame clones are kept and a portion is missing. Among over 150,000 clones listed, approximately 83% were seen once. Sequencing used peripheral blood. The receptor source for this set is a woman aged 60-75 years with acute or convalescent COVID-19. Both conserved end residues are part of each CDR3. Each record gives: J gene, V gene, D gene, clone size, CDR3 DNA, CDR3 protein. The D gene is left open where the match is weak. Where a row states a size, it is once, few, many or the class of an expanded clone; other rows omit it.

>TRBJ1-1|TRBV19|NA|NA
TGTGCCAGTAGTCGACCCAGCACAGGGATCACTGAAGCTTTCTTT
CASSRPSTGITEAFF
>TRBJ1-4|TRBV11-2|NA|once
TGTGCCAGCAGCCATCGGACGGGGAGTGGGGAAAAACTGTTTTTT
CASSHRTGSGEKLFF
>TRBJ1-1|TRBV2|TRBD1|NA
TGTGCCAGCAGTTGGACAGGGACTGAAGCTTTCTTT
CASSWTGTEAFF
>TRBJ1-1|TRBV9|TRBD1|NA
TGTGCCAGCAGCGCCGGGACAGGGGTGCTACAAGCTTTCTTT
CASSAGTGVLQAFF
>TRBJ1-3|TRBV10-3|TRBD1|NA
TGTGCCATCAGTGATATTGGGACAGGGCCCGGAAACACCATATATTTT
CAISDIGTGPGNTIYF
>TRBJ1-2|TRBV6-5|TRBD1|NA
TGTGCCAGCAGGGTACAGGGGGCTAAATTCTACACCTTC
CASRVQGAKFYTF
>TRBJ1-6|TRBV25-1|TRBD1|NA
TGTGCCAGCAGTGACCCAGGACAGGGGGCGGCTTCACCCCTCCACTTT
CASSDPGQGAASPLHF
>TRBJ2-1|TRBV3-1/TRBV3-2|NA|NA
TGTGCCAGCAGCCAGCGGACTACCCAATGGGAGCAGTTCTTC
CASSQRTTQWEQFF
>TRBJ1-2|TRBV15|TRBD1|NA
TGTGCCACCAGCAGAGGGGACAGGGGTAACTATGGCTACACCTTC
CATSRGDRGNYGYTF
>TRBJ1-2|TRBV28|TRBD1|NA
TGTGCCAGCAGCCCAGGGGGCTACGGTATAATGTATGGCTACACCTTC
CASSPGGYGIMYGYTF
>TRBJ2-4|TRBV10-2|TRBD1|NA
TGCGCCAGCAGGGGAGGACAGGGCCTTCAGTACTTC
CASRGGQGLQYF
>TRBJ1-6|TRBV7-8|TRBD1|NA
TGTGCCAGCAGCTTCCGGGACAGGCTTAATTCACCCCTCCACTTT
CASSFRDRLNSPLHF
>TRBJ2-1|TRBV10-3|NA|NA
TGTGCCATCAGTGACGGGGCGGGACTGAGCTCCTACAATGAGCAGTTCTTC
CAISDGAGLSSYNEQFF
>TRBJ1-3|TRBV6-5|NA|NA
TGTGCCAGCAGGCAGGCCCGGGCGGGAGGAAACACCATATATTTT
CASRQARAGGNTIYF
>TRBJ2-5|TRBV18|NA|NA
TGTGCCAGCTCCCCTCGGACCTTGACAGCACAAGAGACCCAGTACTTC
CASSPRTLTAQETQYF
>TRBJ2-1|TRBV4-1|NA|NA
TGCGCCAGCAGCCAAGGAGGAGTCATATACGGTGAGCAGTTCTTC
CASSQGGVIYGEQFF
>TRBJ2-2|TRBV6-5|TRBD2|NA
TGTGCCAGCGCAACTAGCGGCAACACCGGGGAGCTGTTTTTT
CASATSGNTGELFF
>TRBJ1-6|TRBV27|NA|few
TGTGCCAGCAGTACCCTGACTAGATCACCCCTCCACTTT
CASSTLTRSPLHF
>TRBJ2-2|TRBV14|NA|NA
NA
CASSRSPRRAGELFF
>TRBJ1-5|TRBV5-1|TRBD1|NA
TGCGCCAGCAGCATGGGACAGGGTGATCAGCCCCAGCATTTT
CASSMGQGDQPQHF
>TRBJ2-3|TRBV5-1|TRBD2|NA
TGCGCCAGCAGCTTAGGCGGGGGGGTGTTAGATACGCAGTATTTT
CASSLGGGVLDTQYF
>TRBJ1-1|TRBV29-1|TRBD1|once
TGCAGCGTTAAACGGGACAGCCCGTCTGAAGCTTTCTTT
CSVKRDSPSEAFF
>TRBJ1-5|TRBV30|TRBD1|NA
TGTGCCTGGAAGGGACAGAGCAATCAGCCCCAGCATTTT
CAWKGQSNQPQHF
>TRBJ2-5|TRBV19|TRBD2|NA
TGTGCCAGTAGCGGGGGGGTCCAAGAGACCCAGTACTTC
CASSGGVQETQYF
>TRBJ2-5|TRBV18|NA|NA
TGTGCCAGCTCACCACGTGTGGGGGGGCCTTTAGAGACCCAGTACTTC
CASSPRVGGPLETQYF
>TRBJ2-7|TRBV19|NA|NA
TGTGCCAGTAGCCCCGGGACATTGAGCTCCTACGAGCAGTACTTC
CASSPGTLSSYEQYF
>TRBJ2-3|TRBV7-3|NA|NA
TGTGCCAGCAGCCTCAGGTACGGAGATACGCAGTATTTT
CASSLRYGDTQYF
>TRBJ2-7|TRBV24-1|NA|NA
TGTGCCACCCTTGACCGGGACGAGCAGTACTTC
CATLDRDEQYF
>TRBJ1-4|TRBV19|TRBD1|NA
TGTGCCAGTAGGGGACAGGGGACAACTAATGAAAAACTGTTTTTT
CASRGQGTTNEKLFF
>TRBJ2-6|TRBV5-1|NA|NA
TGCGCCAGCAGCTTGGCGGGGGAGGGGGCCAACGTCCTGACTTTC
CASSLAGEGANVLTF